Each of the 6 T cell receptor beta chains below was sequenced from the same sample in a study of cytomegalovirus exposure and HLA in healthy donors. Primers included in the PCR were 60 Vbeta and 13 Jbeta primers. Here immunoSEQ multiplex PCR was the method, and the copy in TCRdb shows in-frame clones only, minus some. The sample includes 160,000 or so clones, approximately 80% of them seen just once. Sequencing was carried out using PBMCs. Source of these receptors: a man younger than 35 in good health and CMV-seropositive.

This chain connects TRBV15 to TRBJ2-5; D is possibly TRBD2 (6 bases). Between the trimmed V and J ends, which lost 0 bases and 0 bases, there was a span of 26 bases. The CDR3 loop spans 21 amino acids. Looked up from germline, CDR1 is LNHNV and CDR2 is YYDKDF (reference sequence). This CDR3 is CATSRDRVGFGGPAYQETQYF. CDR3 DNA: TGTGCCACCAGCAGAGATCGGGTGGGATTCGGGGGACCCGCGTACCAAGAGACCCAGTACTTC.

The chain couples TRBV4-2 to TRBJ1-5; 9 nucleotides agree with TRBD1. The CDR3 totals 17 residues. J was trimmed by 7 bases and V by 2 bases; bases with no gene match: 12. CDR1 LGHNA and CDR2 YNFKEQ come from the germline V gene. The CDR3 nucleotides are TGTGCCAGCAGCCAAACCAAAGGACAGGGGAGCCACCAGCCCCAGCATTTT. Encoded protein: CASSQTKGQGSHQPQHF.

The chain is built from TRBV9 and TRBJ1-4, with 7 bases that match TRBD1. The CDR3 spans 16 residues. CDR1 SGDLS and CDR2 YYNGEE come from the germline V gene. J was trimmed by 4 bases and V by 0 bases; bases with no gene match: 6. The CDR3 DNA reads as TGTGCCAGCAGCGTAGGAGCAGGGGGACTTAATGAAAAACTGTTTTTT. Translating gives CASSVGAGGLNEKLFF.

In nucleotides, the CDR3 is TGTGCCAGCTCACCTAGACTAGCGGGGTACACCTACGAGCAGTACTTC. Protein: CASSPRLAGYTYEQYF. The rearrangement links TRBV18 to TRBJ2-7; 11 bases match TRBD2. Per the germline V gene, CDR1 is KGHSH and CDR2 is LQKENI. The CDR3 is 16 amino acids. V was clipped by 3 bases and J by 2 bases; unmatched bases: 6.

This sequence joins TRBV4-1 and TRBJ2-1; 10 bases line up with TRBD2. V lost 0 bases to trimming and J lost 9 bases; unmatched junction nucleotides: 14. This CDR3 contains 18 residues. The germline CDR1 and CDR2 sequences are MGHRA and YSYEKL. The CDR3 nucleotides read TGCGCCAGCAGCCAAGACCGAACGGTGGTAGCGGGAGGAAGTGAGCAGTTCTTC. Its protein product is CASSQDRTVVAGGSEQFF.

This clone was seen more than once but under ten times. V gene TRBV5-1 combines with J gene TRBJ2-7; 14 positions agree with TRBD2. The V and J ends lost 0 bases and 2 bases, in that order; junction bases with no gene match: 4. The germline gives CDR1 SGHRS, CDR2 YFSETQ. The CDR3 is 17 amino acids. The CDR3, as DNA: TGCGCCAGCAGCTTGGGACTAGCGGGAGGGGGGACCTACGAGCAGTACTTC. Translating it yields CASSLGLAGGGTYEQYF.